Listed below are T cell receptor beta chains from one sample, sequenced in a study of T cell repertoires in cytomegalovirus infection. TCRdb re-derived calls from the reads in MiXCR, one entry per CDR3 protein. The table has tens of thousands of distinct CDR3 sequences, 3% to 4.5% seen once. Sequences were obtained from PBMCs. The receptors here all came from a human donor in good health (CMV status not recorded). Some clones in this sample may be carry-over from other donors' samples. Each CDR3 is given without its conserved first and last residue. The order of the fields is V gene, CDR3 protein.

TRBV27 ASSLIGAGRETQY
TRBV12-3/TRBV12-4 ASSPRGYGYT
TRBV7-2 ASSSWNSGLAGVFGYEQY
TRBV7-2 ASSLDRSDEQY
TRBV19 ASSSARQGNIGYT
TRBV19 ASSRRDRANTGELF
TRBV7-6 ASSLGENTEAF
TRBV12-3/TRBV12-4 ASTVWGQPQH
TRBV6-2/TRBV6-3 ASSSFRALESLYEQY
TRBV7-2 ASSLGSGVSYNEQF
TRBV7-2 ASSPGQGEAF
TRBV7-8 ASSLAEAKRGSPLH
TRBV7-6 ASSLAQTYEQY
TRBV20-1 SARDRDTYEQY
TRBV14 ASSQDLGNYGYT
TRBV12-3/TRBV12-4 ASSLVPRGWTGKTEAF
TRBV5-1 ASRSDRQYTEAF
TRBV20-1 SARDRAGGGQPQH